This T cell receptor (beta chain) was sequenced in a study of PD-1 blockade in classical Hodgkin lymphoma. Study-wide results and limits: Newly diagnosed patients had baseline TCR diversity that was reportedly lower than that of healthy donors. Exclusion covered patients beginning nivolumab under 1 year post-ASCT. Patients newly diagnosed and complete responders had comparable baseline diversity. There was a significant rise in CD4+ TCR diversity by C4D1, with no such rise for CD8+.

Exposure to brentuximab vedotin varied, and each patient had relapsed following autologous stem cell transplantation. Concerning this clone: Its matching antigen is unknown.

The CDR3 has 14 residues. Deletions cut 3 bases from V and 3 bases from J, with 11 bases between. From germline, CDR1 is WNHNN and CDR2 SYGVQD (reference sequence). Repertoires were generated with immunoSEQ multiplex PCR, while TCRdb's copy carries only in-frame clones and drops some. The sample consists of thousands of clones, approximately 80% of them appearing once. J is TRBJ1-1 and V is TRBV10-1; possible D gene TRBD1, 5 bases. The source material was peripheral blood mononuclear cells (PBMCs), sampled at baseline. The source is a human donor with classical Hodgkin lymphoma. Here the CDR3 DNA reads TGCGCCAGCAGTGATCTAGGGGTGCACACTGAAGCTTTCTTT. It yields the protein CASSDLGVHTEAFF.